The following is a TCR beta chain sequence with its context. Its antigen is unidentified. No infections or other immune events were documented during collection. The sample originates from a study of identifying expanded T cells in peripheral blood. The data were produced by immunoSEQ multiplex PCR, yet TCRdb's version contains in-frame clones alone and is incomplete. Counted here are under 150,000 clones, roughly 90% occurring once; the ten biggest clones make up roughly 7.9%. Per the germline V gene, CDR1 is MNHNS and CDR2 is SASEGT. The V gene end was trimmed by 7 bases and the J gene end by 1 base; junction bases not matched to a gene: 6. The CDR3 has 14 residues. Overall study results and limits: Variance in clone template counts between approximately two-week samples significantly increased with total template count across all healthy donors. Approximately 1.2 clones differed between technical replicates, versus 16.4 and 19 over time.

The receptor comes from a person aged 18 to 75 in good health. The J gene is TRBJ2-7, the V gene TRBV6-1; 8 nucleotides line up with TRBD2. The sample taken for sequencing was blood. CDR3 in DNA: TGTGCCAGCACGGAACAGCGGGGGTCCTACGAGCAGTACTTC. As protein: CASTEQRGSYEQYF.